What follows describes a single TCR beta chain. Its recognized antigen is unknown. No much larger clonotype is one base removed from it; base qualities were not supplied. These data come from a study of T cells in Graves' hyperthyroidism and ophthalmopathy (dated by TCRdb to between 2018 and 2021). In the study overall: Peripheral blood was collected at initial diagnosis, before any treatment. Prospective prediction of ophthalmopathy was tested in an independent validation cohort of 18 to 20 hyperthyroidism patients and some 17 patients who later progressed to ophthalmopathy. According to the paper, TCR Vbeta CDR3 sequencing was carried out on over 130 peripheral blood samples, which came from approximately 41 ophthalmopathy, approximately 78 hyperthyroidism and approximately 17 progressor patients. In more than 5 Graves' hyperthyroidism patients, the study also compared T-cell repertoires from thyroid tissue with T-cell repertoires from blood. For training and testing, the approximately 97 patients in the discovery cohort were randomly divided in a 7:3 ratio. A discovery cohort of roughly 96 patients, 43 with Graves' ophthalmopathy and approximately 55 with stable Graves' hyperthyroidism, was used to find distinguishing TCR V-J signatures. After blood sampling, hyperthyroidism patients were treated with methimazole at a starting dose of 30 mg daily, and ophthalmopathy patients were treated with high-dose intravenous methylprednisolone. What the authors observed across the whole study: In validation, the model predicted progression to ophthalmopathy a median of approximately 6.3 months before onset, with roughly 70% sensitivity and about 72% specificity. A model built on a 13 V-J signature distinguished ophthalmopathy from stable hyperthyroidism, reaching 85% to 90% sensitivity and around 81% specificity in cross-validation and 80%/75% in testing. Most expanded thyroid clonotypes (frequency above 0.001) were also detected in blood, a finding suggesting that blood repertoires may reflect thyroid immune responses. No statistical method was used to set the sample size in advance, and investigators knew the group allocation.

Ophthalmopathy patients had moderately to severely active disease, with a Clinical Activity Score of 3 or more, a NOSPECS grade of 4 or more, and a disease duration of less than 3 months. Exclusion was applied to patients with uncontrolled infections, other autoimmune diseases, pregnancy or lactation. Diagnoses relied on clinical symptoms, serum thyroxine and TRAb, thyroid ultrasound and orbital computed tomography. Ficoll-Paque density gradient centrifugation was used to isolate PBMCs from approximately 11 ml of fresh peripheral blood. Trizol reagent was used to extract total RNA, and RNA quality was then checked on an Agilent 2100 Bioanalyzer. TCR beta CDR3 regions were amplified from RNA transcripts. A first-round RT-PCR of the TCR CDR3 used the HTBI primer set with the Qiagen OneStep RT-PCR kit. Libraries were constructed in a second round of multiplex PCR, after which size selection and purification were carried out. Paired-end sequencing of the libraries was performed with 100 bp reads on an Illumina HiSeq2000. In the source study's methods: SOAPnuke was used to process the raw data, removing reads that contained adapters or uncalled bases, had a mean Phred below 15, or lacked an exact match to the constant primer or identifier. High-quality paired reads were merged with COPE v1.2.5, and unique nucleotide sequences were defined as clonotypes. MiTCR v1.1 was used to align the clonotypes against IMGT TRBV, TRBD and TRBJ reference segments. The analysis was restricted to V-J combinations with a frequency above 0.0001, which together covered over 99% of the repertoires. The TCS score was defined as F50 (clonal expansion) divided by E x V (chaos), with BLOSUM62-based TCRdist calculated between CDR3 peptides within each V-J. Welch's t-statistics and random forest reduced 514 V-J features to under 15, which were used in a naive Bayes classifier (R e1071). The public reads were reanalyzed by TCRdb: fastp trimming at Q25, MiXCR alignment, in-frame beta chains only. Here each entry gathers all rows of one CDR3 protein and keeps the most common genes and DNA. For this entry, the V and J calls and clone size follow TCRdb and not the study's own pipeline. This sample has roughly 520,000 distinct CDR3 sequences in its table, and approximately 24% of those were observed once. The ten largest clones add up to approximately 11% of the sample.

V and J are trimmed by 2 bases and 0 bases, and the gene matches miss 2 bases of the junction. The CDR3 covers 15 residues, taking in both the cysteine and the phenylalanine. The kept DNA is CDR3 alone, 45 bases in frame from the first base. What was sequenced was blood. The chain was built from TRBV12-3 or TRBV12-4 and TRBJ2-7; the central 9 bases match TRBD1. This TCR came from a woman aged 25 to 39 with Graves' ophthalmopathy. The CDR3 here reads CASSLRQGVSYEQYF. The DNA reads TGTGCCAGCAGTTTACGACAGGGGGTCTCCTACGAGCAGTACTTC.